This entry features one T cell receptor beta chain sequence. Lactation, pregnancy, other autoimmune disease or uncontrolled infection excluded patients. The PBMCs were taken from over 9.5 ml of fresh peripheral blood. This sample stems from a study of T cells in Graves' hyperthyroidism and ophthalmopathy. CDR1 is LNHDA and CDR2 is SQIVND in the germline V gene (reference sequence). This CDR3 has 15 residues. The V and J ends lost 1 base and 4 bases respectively, with 11 bases between them. Amplified TCR beta CDR3 regions derived from RNA transcripts. RT-PCR in the first round (using the HTBI primer set) targeted the TCR CDR3. TCRdb reprocessed the multiplex PCR reads via MiXCR and lists one record per CDR3 protein. The sample includes under 700,000 distinct CDR3 sequences, approximately 15% of them seen just once.

Sequenced sample: blood. The chain has TRBV19 and TRBJ2-1; D not resolved. The receptor comes from a woman between 18 and 30 years old with Graves' hyperthyroidism. The CDR3 protein is CASSIVGNDYNEQFF. The CDR3 DNA reads TGTGCCAGTAGTATAGTTGGTAACGATTACAATGAGCAGTTCTTC. Variable domain in full (rest from reference TRBV19 and TRBJ2-1): DGGITQSPKYLFRKEGQNVTLSCEQNLNHDAMYWYRQDPGQGLRLIYYSQIVNDFQKGDIAEGYSVSREKKESFPLTVTSAQKNPTAFYLCASSIVGNDYNEQFFGPGTRLTVL.